A single sample gave rise to the 16 T cell receptor beta chains below, sequenced in a study of T cells expressing NK-cell markers. Reprocessing the 5' RACE reads, TCRdb reports a single entry for every CDR3 protein and omits DNA. The repertoire table contains 250,000 to 300,000 distinct CDR3 sequences. The material sequenced was blood T cells: a sorted CD56 or NKG2C T cell subset, CD4+ or CD8+ T cells, or bulk PBMC T cells (not recorded which). These receptors all stem from a woman between 18 and 75 years old in good health.

This chain uses TRBV18 with TRBJ2-5; TCRdb proposes TRBD1, but this gene call is untestable without DNA. The CDR3 is 15 residues long. Germline loops: CDR1 KGHSH, CDR2 LQKENI. CDR3: CASSQGQTGGETQYF.

The rearrangement uses TRBV4-2 and TRBJ2-1; TCRdb picks TRBD2, but there is no DNA to check that call. CDR1 is LGHNA and CDR2 is YNFKEQ in the germline V gene. The CDR3 extends over 16 amino acids. CDR3 region: CASSQGGAGGDNEQFF.

CDR3 residues: CASSFPNNQPTYGYTF. The chain has TRBV28 and TRBJ1-2. The CDR3 loop spans 16 amino acids. Germline V gene data show CDR1 as MDHEN and CDR2 as SYDVKM.

This CDR3 reads CSARTGGLPDTQYF. This rearrangement joins TRBV20-1 to TRBJ2-3; no DNA is available, so the TRBD1 call from TCRdb remains unchecked. The CDR3 length is 14 residues. Germline V CDR1 and CDR2: DFQATT, SNEGSKA (reference sequence).

The chain links TRBV20-1 to TRBJ2-6; TCRdb returns TRBD2, unconfirmable since there is no DNA. Germline V gene sequence: CDR1 DFQATT, CDR2 SNEGSKA (reference sequence). CDR3 length: 13 amino acids. CDR3 sequence reads: CSPLGAGGLAGPF.

The chain links TRBV6-2 or TRBV6-3 to TRBJ1-5; TCRdb selects TRBD1, and the lack of DNA leaves this call unchecked. The CDR3 loop spans 15 amino acids. CDR1 MNHEY and CDR2 SVGEGT come from the germline V gene. The CDR3 loop is CASSTGGHSNQPQHF.

This chain connects TRBV5-4 to TRBJ1-1. Germline CDR1 is SGHNT and CDR2 is YYREEE (reference sequence). The CDR3 is made up of 13 amino acids. CDR3 amino acids: CASLEGRNTEAFF.

The gene calls are TRBV12-3 or TRBV12-4 and TRBJ2-5; the TCRdb call, TRBD1, lacks DNA for checking. CDR3 size: 12 residues. This CDR3 reads CASSPGHETQYF.

The chain is built from TRBV4-3 and TRBJ2-2; TCRdb gives TRBD1 as the D gene, but with no DNA this cannot be confirmed. The CDR3 is 16 amino acids. Germline-derived CDR1 and CDR2 are LGHNA and YSLEER. The chain's CDR3 is CASSQRWTGNTGELFF.

The V and J genes are TRBV5-6 and TRBJ2-1; there is no DNA to check the TCRdb D call of TRBD1. This CDR3 comprises 15 residues. The germline V gene encodes CDR1 SGHDT and CDR2 YYEEEE. This CDR3 is CASSTVDRTYNEQFF. The full variable domain, rest sourced from reference TRBV5-6 and TRBJ2-1, is DAGVTQSPTHLIKTRGQQVTLRCSPKSGHDTVSWYQQALGQGPQFIFQYYEEEERQRGNFPDRFSGHQFPNYSSELNVNALLLGDSALYLCASSTVDRTYNEQFFGPGTRLTVL.

This CDR3 reads CSARGGTPLHF. The chain couples TRBV20-1 to TRBJ1-6; as DNA is missing, the TRBD1 call by TCRdb cannot be tested. Germline V lookup: CDR1 DFQATT, CDR2 SNEGSKA (reference sequence). The CDR3 length is 11 residues.

V is TRBV20-1 and J is TRBJ2-1; the D gene TCRdb calls, TRBD1, cannot be checked with no DNA. This CDR3 comprises 16 residues. The germline V gene encodes CDR1 DFQATT and CDR2 SNEGSKA (reference sequence). The CDR3 protein is CSVHSGRSSSYNEQFF.

This rearrangement joins TRBV20-1 to TRBJ1-6; TCRdb calls TRBD1, which cannot be checked without DNA. The germline CDR1 and CDR2 sequences are DFQATT and SNEGSKA (reference sequence). CDR3 length equals 12 residues. The CDR3 protein is CSASGGNSPLHF.

This chain joins TRBV5-5 and TRBJ2-1. The CDR3 sequence is 12 residues long. CDR1 is SGHKS, CDR2 YYEKEE, per germline (reference sequence). The CDR3 sequence: CASSSSDNEQFF.

The rearrangement links TRBV7-2 to TRBJ1-4; TCRdb indicates TRBD1, and absent DNA this call remains unverified. Per the germline V gene, CDR1 is SGHTA and CDR2 is FQGNSA. The CDR3 totals 15 residues. The CDR3 sequence is CASSPPTGGNEKLFF.

This sequence joins TRBV12-3 or TRBV12-4 and TRBJ1-6. The CDR3 is 13 residues long. The CDR3: CASSPSLASPLHF.